Following are 3 T cell receptor beta chains from one sample sequenced in a study of cytomegalovirus exposure and HLA in healthy donors. With 60 Vbeta and 13 Jbeta primers, the PCR was carried out. This table comes from immunoSEQ multiplex PCR, and its TCRdb copy is limited to in-frame clones, with some not included. This sample's clone table lists about 170,000 clones. Material: PBMCs. Every receptor here comes from a woman aged 18-29 years in good health and CMV-seropositive.

This chain links TRBV7-2 with TRBJ1-5, with D uncertain. Germline CDR1 is SGHTA and CDR2 is FQGNSA. CDR3 length: 13 amino acids. V gave up 5 bases and J gave up 7 bases, with 12 bases separating them. The CDR3 nucleotides read TGTGCCAGCAGCGCAGGCGTCGGACAGCCCCAGCATTTT. This sequence encodes CASSAGVGQPQHF.

The V call is TRBV6-5, the J call TRBJ1-1; D not resolved. CDR3 length equals 12 residues. Per the germline V gene, CDR1 is MNHEY and CDR2 is SVGAGI. The germline V and J ends were trimmed by 6 bases and 1 base, with 6 bases remaining between them. In nucleotides, the CDR3 is TGTGCCAGCAGCACAGCGAACACTGAAGCTTTCTTT. Encoded protein: CASSTANTEAFF.

CDR3 nucleotides: TGTGCCAGCAGCTCACAGGGGGTCCCCTACGAGCAGTACTTC. Translating gives CASSSQGVPYEQYF. J is TRBJ2-7 and V is TRBV5-6; 8 nucleotides match TRBD1. CDR3 length equals 14 residues. V was clipped by 3 bases and J by 2 bases; unmatched bases: 4. Germline CDR1 is SGHDT and CDR2 is YYEEEE. The entire variable domain, with the rest obtained from reference TRBV5-6 and TRBJ2-7, is as follows: DAGVTQSPTHLIKTRGQQVTLRCSPKSGHDTVSWYQQALGQGPQFIFQYYEEEERQRGNFPDRFSGHQFPNYSSELNVNALLLGDSALYLCASSSQGVPYEQYFGPGTRLTVT.